This T cell receptor (beta chain) was identified during a study of CD8+CD57+ T cells in acquired aplastic anemia. Genomic DNA templated the TCR beta VDJ and CDR3 profiling. From the reads, TCRdb called clonotypes with MiXCR, one entry per CDR3 protein. The sample lists hundreds of thousands of distinct CDR3 sequences, 65% to 80% occurring once. This CDR3 contains 14 residues. Trimming cost V 10 bases and J 6 bases, with 18 bases left between them. Germline assignment: CDR1 MNHNS and CDR2 SASEGT. The chain uses TRBV6-1 and TRBJ1-4; D is unclear. This receptor was taken from a human donor in good health, serving as a control. The material sequenced was sorted CD4+, CD8+, or CD8+CD57+ T cells (not recorded which) from PBMCs. Here the CDR3 reads CANTNRRRDEKLFF. CDR3 coding DNA: TGTGCCAACACCAACCGCCGCAGAGATGAAAAACTGTTTTTT.